One T cell receptor beta chain is described in this entry. Its antigen remains unknown. These data originate in a study of siplizumab effects on memory and regulatory T cells. Findings of the study overall: The Treg-derived share of mappable alloreactive CD4+ clones averaged roughly 69% with siplizumab and over 25% in controls. Suppressive capability of dividing Tregs from siplizumab cultures went unverified. Alloreactive sequences tracing back to unstimulated CD4+ memory cells fell significantly with siplizumab.

V lost 2 bases to trimming and J lost 8 bases, with 7 bases between them. In germline, CDR1 is MGHRA, CDR2 YSYEKL. The CDR3 has 12 amino acids. Sequencing was performed with immunoSEQ multiplex PCR; in TCRdb, only in-frame clones are kept and a portion is missing. The sample yields 45,000 to 60,000 clones, roughly 90% seen once. J is TRBJ2-1 and V is TRBV4-1; D unclear. The TCR was taken from a human donor in good health. The sequencing input was naive CD8+ T cells sorted from blood. The CDR3 loop is CASSQRGDEQFF. CDR3 nucleotides: TGCGCCAGCAGCCAACGAGGCGATGAGCAGTTCTTC.